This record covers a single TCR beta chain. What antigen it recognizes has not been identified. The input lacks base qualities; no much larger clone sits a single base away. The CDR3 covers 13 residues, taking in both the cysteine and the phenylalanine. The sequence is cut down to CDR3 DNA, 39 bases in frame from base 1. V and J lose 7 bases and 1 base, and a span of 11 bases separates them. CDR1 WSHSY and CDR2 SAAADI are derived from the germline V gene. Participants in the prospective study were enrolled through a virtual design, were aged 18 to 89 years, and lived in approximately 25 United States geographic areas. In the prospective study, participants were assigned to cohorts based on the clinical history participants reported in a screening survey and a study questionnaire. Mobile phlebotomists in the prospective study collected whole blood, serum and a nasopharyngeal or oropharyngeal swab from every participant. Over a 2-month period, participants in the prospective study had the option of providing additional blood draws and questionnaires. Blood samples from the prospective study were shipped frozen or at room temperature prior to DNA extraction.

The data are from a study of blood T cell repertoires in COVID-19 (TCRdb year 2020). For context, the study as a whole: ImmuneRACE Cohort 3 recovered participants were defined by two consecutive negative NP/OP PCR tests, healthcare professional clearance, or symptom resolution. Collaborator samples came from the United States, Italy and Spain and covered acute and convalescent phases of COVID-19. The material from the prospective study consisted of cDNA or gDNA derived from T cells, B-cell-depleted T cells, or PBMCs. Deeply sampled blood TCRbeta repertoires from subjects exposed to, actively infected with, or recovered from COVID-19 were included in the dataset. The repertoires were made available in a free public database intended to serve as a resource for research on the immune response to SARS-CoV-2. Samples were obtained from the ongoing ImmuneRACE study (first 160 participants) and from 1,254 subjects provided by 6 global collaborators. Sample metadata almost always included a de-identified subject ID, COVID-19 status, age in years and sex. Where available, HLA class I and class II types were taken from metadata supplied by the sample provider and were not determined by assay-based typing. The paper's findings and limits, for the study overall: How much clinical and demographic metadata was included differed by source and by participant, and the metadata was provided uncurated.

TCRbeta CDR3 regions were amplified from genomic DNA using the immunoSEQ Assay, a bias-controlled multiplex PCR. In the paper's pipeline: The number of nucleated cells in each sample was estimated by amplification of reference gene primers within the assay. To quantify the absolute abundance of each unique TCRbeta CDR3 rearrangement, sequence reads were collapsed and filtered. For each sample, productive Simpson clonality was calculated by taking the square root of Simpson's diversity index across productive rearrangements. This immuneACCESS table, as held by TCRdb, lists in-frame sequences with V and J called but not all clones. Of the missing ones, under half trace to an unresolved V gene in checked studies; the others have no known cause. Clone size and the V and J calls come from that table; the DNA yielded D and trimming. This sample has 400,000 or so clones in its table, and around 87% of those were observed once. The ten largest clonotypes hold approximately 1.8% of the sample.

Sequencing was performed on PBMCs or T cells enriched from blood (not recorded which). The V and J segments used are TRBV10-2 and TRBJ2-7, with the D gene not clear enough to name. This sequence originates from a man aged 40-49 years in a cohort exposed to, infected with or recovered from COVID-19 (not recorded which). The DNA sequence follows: TGCGCCAGCACGGAGACCGATTCCTACGAGCAGTACTTC. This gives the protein CASTETDSYEQYF.